The clone carrying this T cell receptor (beta chain) was found many times. Its specificity is not known. This record belongs to a study of T cells in Graves' hyperthyroidism and ophthalmopathy. Study details: At initial diagnosis, before any treatment had begun, peripheral blood was obtained.

Overall study findings and caveats: Appearing also in blood were most of the thyroid clonotypes expanded above 0.001.

Using RNA transcripts as the source, TCR beta CDR3 regions were amplified. A set of HTBI primers served as the primers for a first-round RT-PCR of the TCR CDR3. TCRdb itself ran the multiplex PCR reads through MiXCR, one entry per CDR3 protein. The sample has about 400,000 distinct CDR3 sequences, more than 12% seen once. V was clipped by 3 bases and J by 5 bases, with 12 bases between them. CDR1 and CDR2 from the germline V gene are SGHTA and FQGNSA. The CDR3 has 14 residues. It was 8 to 10 ml of fresh peripheral blood that supplied the PBMCs. The sequence was collected from a man in his fifties or sixties with Graves' ophthalmopathy. The sample consisted of blood. V usage is TRBV7-2 and J usage is TRBJ2-3; D is uncertain. CDR3 residues: CASSFPGRVDTQYF. The DNA of the CDR3 is TGTGCCAGCAGCTTCCCCGGCCGCGTAGATACGCAGTATTTT.